The 21 T cell receptor beta chains in this list originate from one sample, sequenced in a study of glioma-infiltrating T cells after dendritic cell vaccination. The assay was immunoSEQ multiplex PCR, and TCRdb's table has in-frame clones only and misses some. The table has roughly 100,000 clones, more than 80% seen once. The material was blood, obtained before dendritic cell vaccination. These receptors all come from a human donor with glioblastoma.

This clone has just a few counts. CDR3 residues: CASSLYGGTEAFF. CDR3 bases: TGTGCCAGCAGCTTGTACGGGGGCACTGAAGCTTTCTTT. The rearrangement joins TRBV5-4 to TRBJ1-1; maybe TRBD1 (5 bases). The CDR3 has 13 residues. From germline, CDR1 is SGHNT and CDR2 YYREEE (reference sequence). V was trimmed by 1 base and J by 4 bases, leaving 8 bases between them.

V is TRBV6-5 and J is TRBJ1-1; no clear D. This CDR3 has 12 residues. Trimming removed 5 bases at V and 1 base at J, with 5 bases between. Germline V gene sequence: CDR1 MNHEY, CDR2 SVGAGI. DNA of the CDR3: TGTGCCAGCAGTACAGCGAACACTGAAGCTTTCTTT. Its protein is CASSTANTEAFF.

The V gene is TRBV6-5, the J gene TRBJ2-1; possibly TRBD2 for D (5 bases). V lost 6 bases and J 7 bases, leaving 10 bases between the germline ends. The CDR3 totals 12 residues. Germline V lookup: CDR1 MNHEY, CDR2 SVGAGI. DNA for the CDR3: TGTGCCAGCAGAACTAGAGTTAATGAGCAGTTCTTC. It translates to CASRTRVNEQFF.

This sequence joins TRBV7-9 and TRBJ1-2, with D possibly TRBD1 on 6 matching bases. The CDR3 length is 14 residues. Germline CDR1 SEHNR, CDR2 FQNEAQ (reference sequence). V was pared by 4 bases and J by 3 bases, with 12 bases between. The CDR3 loop is CASSSSRGYYGYTF. The CDR3 bases are TGTGCCAGCAGCTCCAGCAGGGGATACTATGGCTACACCTTC.

V is TRBV5-4 and J is TRBJ2-3; D gene unclear. The CDR3 is 14 amino acids. CDR1 is SGHNT, CDR2 YYREEE, per germline (reference sequence). The V end was cut by 0 bases, the J end by 2 bases, with 7 bases between. CDR3 loop: CASSLAVFTDTQYF. The CDR3 DNA reads as TGTGCCAGCAGCTTGGCTGTTTTCACAGATACGCAGTATTTT.

The rearrangement joins TRBV7-2 to TRBJ2-5; D is uncertain. The closer fit of TRBJ2-7 to the DNA end suggests the J call may be wrong. The CDR3 spans 14 residues. The germline CDR1 and CDR2 sequences are SGHTA and FQGNSA. CDR3 nucleotide sequence: TGTGCCAGCAGCTTAGTGGCGGCTCGGCACGAGCAGTACTTC. Translating gives CASSLVAARHEQYF.

This rearrangement joins TRBV5-1 to TRBJ2-3; TRBD2 might be the D (5 bases). Germline CDR1 reads SGHRS; CDR2 reads YFSETQ. Trimming pared 2 bases from V and 0 bases from J, leaving 10 bases between. The CDR3 has 15 amino acids. The CDR3 coding sequence is TGCGCCAGCAGCTTCGAGGAGGTCAGCACAGATACGCAGTATTTT. It is translated as CASSFEEVSTDTQYF.

This chain links TRBV6-5 with TRBJ1-2, with 7 bases fitting TRBD1. The CDR3 covers 13 residues. V shed 6 bases, J shed 4 bases, and the junction held 5 bases outside the gene matches. Germline V gives CDR1 MNHEY, CDR2 SVGAGI. CDR3 region: CASRPTGPYGYTF. The CDR3 nucleotides are TGTGCCAGCAGGCCGACAGGGCCCTATGGCTACACCTTC.

This sequence joins TRBV5-1 and TRBJ2-2; TRBD1 matches 7 bases. The ends lost 4 bases at V and 2 bases at J; junction bases unmatched: 5. Germline assignment: CDR1 SGHRS and CDR2 YFSETQ. The length of the CDR3 is 15 residues. The CDR3: CASSLRQGNTGELFF. The CDR3 bases are TGCGCCAGCAGCCTGCGACAGGGAAACACCGGGGAGCTGTTTTTT. Full variable domain (missing parts from reference TRBV5-1 and TRBJ2-2): KAGVTQTPRYLIKTRGQQVTLSCSPISGHRSVSWYQQTPGQGLQFLFEYFSETQRNKGNFPGRFSGRQFSNSRSEMNVSTLELGDSALYLCASSLRQGNTGELFFGEGSRLTVL.

V gene TRBV5-4 combines with J gene TRBJ2-7, with 10 bases identical to TRBD1. Per germline, CDR1 SGHNT and CDR2 YYREEE (reference sequence). The junction had 5 bases not matched to a gene; V was cut back by 3 bases and J by 5 bases. This CDR3 contains 14 residues. The chain's CDR3 is CASSSWTGGHEQYF. CDR3 nucleotides: TGTGCCAGCAGCTCATGGACAGGGGGTCACGAGCAGTACTTC.

This clone was detected once. V and J are TRBV7-9 and TRBJ1-2; possible D gene TRBD1, 6 bases. The CDR3 has 15 residues. Germline CDR1 SEHNR, CDR2 FQNEAQ (reference sequence). V was shortened by 4 bases and J by 4 bases, with 16 bases between the two germline ends. CDR3 residues: CASSSYRGGTYGYTF. In nucleotides, the CDR3 is TGTGCCAGCAGCTCGTACCGGGGGGGCACCTATGGCTACACCTTC.

This chain uses TRBV4-3 with TRBJ2-7; 11 nucleotides align to TRBD1. Germline CDR1 and CDR2: LGHNA and YSLEER. J was trimmed by 7 bases and V by 4 bases; bases with no gene match: 9. This CDR3 is built from 15 residues. Here the CDR3 DNA reads TGCGCCAGCAGCCGATCCGGGACAGGGGGTAAAGAGCAGTACTTC. It specifies CASSRSGTGGKEQYF.

The rearrangement joins TRBV19 to TRBJ1-5; D is ambiguous. Germline CDR1 and CDR2: LNHDA and SQIVND (reference sequence). V was shortened by 3 bases and J by 7 bases, with 16 bases between the two germline ends. The CDR3 loop spans 15 amino acids. The CDR3 DNA sequence: TGTGCCAGTAGTATTGCGTCCGCCTCTAGACAGCCCCAGCATTTT. This encodes CASSIASASRQPQHF.

This rearrangement joins TRBV30 to TRBJ1-4; D possibly corresponds to TRBD1 (5 bases). Trimming removed 0 bases from V and 0 bases from J, with 20 bases in between. Germline V gives CDR1 GTSNPN, CDR2 SVGIG (reference sequence). This CDR3 has 19 amino acids. The CDR3 here is CAWSVTWGGQIATNEKLFF. CDR3 in DNA: TGTGCCTGGAGTGTTACATGGGGCGGCCAGATTGCAACTAATGAAAAACTGTTTTTT.

The V gene is TRBV6-1, the J gene TRBJ1-2, with D uncertain. Per germline, CDR1 MNHNS and CDR2 SASEGT. This CDR3 is 14 amino acids long. V was clipped by 6 bases and J by 3 bases, with 14 bases between them. The chain's CDR3 is CASSQTLSDYGYTF. In nucleotides, the CDR3 is TGTGCCAGCAGCCAAACCCTCAGCGACTATGGCTACACCTTC.

The rearrangement uses TRBV28 and TRBJ2-7, with 7 bases matching TRBD1. Looked up from germline, CDR1 is MDHEN and CDR2 is SYDVKM. The V gene end was trimmed by 2 bases and the J gene end by 2 bases; junction bases not matched to a gene: 12. This CDR3 is built from 17 residues. The CDR3 protein is CASSLLLTGIGPYEQYF. The CDR3 nucleotides are TGTGCCAGCAGTTTACTCCTGACAGGGATTGGCCCCTACGAGCAGTACTTC. Full variable domain (remainder filled in from reference TRBV28 and TRBJ2-7): DVKVTQSSRYLVKRTGEKVFLECVQDMDHENMFWYRQDPGLGLRLIYFSYDVKMKEKGDIPEGYSVSREKKERFSLILESASTNQTSMYLCASSLLLTGIGPYEQYFGPGTRLTVT.

The chain employs TRBV5-1 and TRBJ1-6; D might be TRBD1 (6 bases). The CDR3 runs to 13 residues. Deletions cut 6 bases from V and 10 bases from J, with 14 bases between. Germline CDR1 and CDR2: SGHRS and YFSETQ. This CDR3 is CASTKQGTSPLHF. In nucleotides, the CDR3 is TGCGCCAGCACCAAACAGGGAACCTCACCCCTCCACTTT.

J is TRBJ1-6 and V is TRBV5-5; 8 nucleotides align to TRBD1. CDR3 size: 14 residues. With V trimmed by 5 bases and J by 10 bases, 8 bases remained unmatched. Germline assignment: CDR1 SGHKS and CDR2 YYEKEE (reference sequence). In DNA, the CDR3 is TGTGCCAGCAGTCGACAGGGGAGCGACTCACCCCTCCACTTT. This translates into CASSRQGSDSPLHF.

This clone was seen only a few times. The J gene is TRBJ1-2, the V gene TRBV19, with D possibly being TRBD1 (6 bases). Germline V gene sequence: CDR1 LNHDA, CDR2 SQIVND (reference sequence). Trimming removed 4 bases at V and 8 bases at J, with 17 bases between. The CDR3 loop spans 14 amino acids. The CDR3 loop is CASSTPDSVRGYTF. The CDR3 bases are TGTGCCAGTAGTACTCCGGACAGCGTGCGCGGCTACACCTTC.

V usage is TRBV15 and J usage is TRBJ1-5, with 8 bases lining up with TRBD1. From germline, CDR1 is LNHNV and CDR2 YYDKDF (reference sequence). CDR3 length equals 14 residues. The junction had 5 bases not matched to a gene; V was cut back by 6 bases and J by 4 bases. CDR3 bases: TGTGCCACCAGTCAGGACAGGGAGAATCAGCCCCAGCATTTT. Translated, it gives CATSQDRENQPQHF.

The V call is TRBV9, the J call TRBJ2-3, with D possibly being TRBD2 (6 bases). Trimming removed 2 bases at V and 7 bases at J, with 17 bases between. Germline loops: CDR1 SGDLS, CDR2 YYNGEE. This CDR3 contains 15 residues. The CDR3 nucleotides are TGTGCCAGCAGCGTCGACTCCTGGGCGGGAAATACGCAGTATTTT. Amino acids: CASSVDSWAGNTQYF. Full variable domain (rest looked up from reference TRBV9 and TRBJ2-3): DSGVTQTPKHLITATGQRVTLRCSPRSGDLSVYWYQQSLDQGLQFLIQYYNGEERAKGNILERFSAQQFPDLHSELNLSSLELGDSALYFCASSVDSWAGNTQYFGPGTRLTVL.